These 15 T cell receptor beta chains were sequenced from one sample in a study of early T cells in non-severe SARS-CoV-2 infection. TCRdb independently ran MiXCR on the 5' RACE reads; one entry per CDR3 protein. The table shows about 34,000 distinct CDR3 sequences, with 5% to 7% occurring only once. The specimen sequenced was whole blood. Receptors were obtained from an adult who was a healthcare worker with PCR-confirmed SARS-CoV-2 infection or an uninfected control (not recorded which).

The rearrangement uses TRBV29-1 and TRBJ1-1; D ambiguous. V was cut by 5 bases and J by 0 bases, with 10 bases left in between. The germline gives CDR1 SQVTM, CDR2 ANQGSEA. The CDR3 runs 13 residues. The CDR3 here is CSVLQGMNTEAFF. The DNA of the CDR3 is TGCAGCGTTCTTCAAGGCATGAACACTGAAGCTTTCTTT.

CDR3 sequence (DNA): TGCAGCGTTGCCATGGACACTGAAGCTTTCTTT. Protein sequence: CSVAMDTEAFF. This chain uses TRBV29-1 with TRBJ1-1; no reliable D call. V lost 4 bases and J lost 3, with 6 bases in between. The CDR3 extends over 11 amino acids. The germline gives CDR1 SQVTM, CDR2 ANQGSEA.

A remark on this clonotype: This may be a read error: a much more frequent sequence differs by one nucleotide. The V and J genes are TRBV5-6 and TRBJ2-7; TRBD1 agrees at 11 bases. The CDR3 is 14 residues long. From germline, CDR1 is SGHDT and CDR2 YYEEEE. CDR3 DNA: TGTACCAGCAGCCAGGGACAGGGGGCCTACGAGCAGTACTTC. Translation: CTSSQGQGAYEQYF.

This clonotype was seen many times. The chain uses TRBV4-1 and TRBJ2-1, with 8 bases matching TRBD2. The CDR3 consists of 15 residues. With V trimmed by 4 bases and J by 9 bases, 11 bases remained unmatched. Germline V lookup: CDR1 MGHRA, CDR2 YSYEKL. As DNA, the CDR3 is TGCGCCAGCAGCCTCCTCCCGGCTAGCGGGCCTGAGCAGTTCTTC. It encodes CASSLLPASGPEQFF.

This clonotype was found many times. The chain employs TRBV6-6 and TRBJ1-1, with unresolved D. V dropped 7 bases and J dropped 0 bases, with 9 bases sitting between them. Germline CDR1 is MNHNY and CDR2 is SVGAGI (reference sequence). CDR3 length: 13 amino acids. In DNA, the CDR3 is TGTGCCAGCACTTTACCCCTGAACACTGAAGCTTTCTTT. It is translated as CASTLPLNTEAFF.

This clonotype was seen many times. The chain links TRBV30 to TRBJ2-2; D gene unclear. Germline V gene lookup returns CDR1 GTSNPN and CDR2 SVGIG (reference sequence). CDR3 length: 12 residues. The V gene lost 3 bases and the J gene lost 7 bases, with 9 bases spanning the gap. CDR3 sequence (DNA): TGTGCCTGGAGCGGAGAAATCGGGGAGCTGTTTTTT. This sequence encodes CAWSGEIGELFF.

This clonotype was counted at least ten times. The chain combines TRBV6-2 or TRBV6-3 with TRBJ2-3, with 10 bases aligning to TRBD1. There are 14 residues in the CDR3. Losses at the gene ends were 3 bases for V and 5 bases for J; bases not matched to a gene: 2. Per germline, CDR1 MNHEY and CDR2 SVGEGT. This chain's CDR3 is CASSYRTGGDTQYF. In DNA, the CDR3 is TGTGCCAGCAGTTATAGGACAGGGGGAGATACGCAGTATTTT.

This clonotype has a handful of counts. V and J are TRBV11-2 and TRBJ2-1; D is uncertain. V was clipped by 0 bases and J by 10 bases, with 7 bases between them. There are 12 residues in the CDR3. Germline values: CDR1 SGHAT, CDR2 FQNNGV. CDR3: CASSLEGREQFF. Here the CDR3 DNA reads TGTGCCAGCAGCTTAGAAGGGCGGGAGCAGTTCTTC.

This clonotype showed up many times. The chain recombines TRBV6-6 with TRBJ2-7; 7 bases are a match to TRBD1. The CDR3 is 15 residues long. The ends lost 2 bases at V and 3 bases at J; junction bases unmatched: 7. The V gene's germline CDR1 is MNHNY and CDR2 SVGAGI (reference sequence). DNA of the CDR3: TGTGCCAGCAGTTACCCGGGGACAGCCCTCTACGAGCAGTACTTC. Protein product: CASSYPGTALYEQYF.

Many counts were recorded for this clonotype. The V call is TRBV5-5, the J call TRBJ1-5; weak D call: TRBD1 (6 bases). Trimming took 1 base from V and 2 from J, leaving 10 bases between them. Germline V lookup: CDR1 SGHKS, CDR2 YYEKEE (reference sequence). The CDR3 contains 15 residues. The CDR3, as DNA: TGTGCCAGCAGCTTGCTATCAGGGGGCAATCAGCCCCAGCATTTT. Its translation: CASSLLSGGNQPQHF.

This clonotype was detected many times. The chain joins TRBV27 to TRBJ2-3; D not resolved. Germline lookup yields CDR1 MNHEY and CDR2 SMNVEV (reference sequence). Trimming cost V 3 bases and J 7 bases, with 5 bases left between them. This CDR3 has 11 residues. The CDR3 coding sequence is TGTGCCAGCAGTTTGGGGAATACGCAGTATTTT. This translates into CASSLGNTQYF.

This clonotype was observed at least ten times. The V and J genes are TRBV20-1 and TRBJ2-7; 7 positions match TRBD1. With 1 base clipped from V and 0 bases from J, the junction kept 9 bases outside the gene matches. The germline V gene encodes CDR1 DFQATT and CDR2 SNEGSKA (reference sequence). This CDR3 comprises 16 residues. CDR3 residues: CSARGVDRRSSYEQYF. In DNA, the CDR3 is TGCAGTGCTAGAGGAGTGGACAGGCGCTCCTCCTACGAGCAGTACTTC.

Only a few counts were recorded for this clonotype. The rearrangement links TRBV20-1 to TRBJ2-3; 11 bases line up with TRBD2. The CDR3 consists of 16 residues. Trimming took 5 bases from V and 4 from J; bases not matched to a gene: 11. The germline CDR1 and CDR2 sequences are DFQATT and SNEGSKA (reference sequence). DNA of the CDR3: TGCAGTGCTTGCAACCTACTAGCGGGGGCGGCAGATACGCAGTATTTT. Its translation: CSACNLLAGAADTQYF.

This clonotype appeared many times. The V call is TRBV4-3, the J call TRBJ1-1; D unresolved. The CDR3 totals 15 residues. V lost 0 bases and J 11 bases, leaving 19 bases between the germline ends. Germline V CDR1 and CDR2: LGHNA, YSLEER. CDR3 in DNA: TGCGCCAGCAGCCAAGAGTCCGCCATGAATAATGTTGCTTTCTTT. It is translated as CASSQESAMNNVAFF.

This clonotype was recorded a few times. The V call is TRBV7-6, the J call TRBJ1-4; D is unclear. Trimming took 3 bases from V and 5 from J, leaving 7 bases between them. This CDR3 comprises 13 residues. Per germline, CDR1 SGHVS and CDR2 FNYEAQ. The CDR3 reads CASSLANNEKLFF. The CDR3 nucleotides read TGTGCCAGCAGCTTGGCTAACAATGAAAAACTGTTTTTT.